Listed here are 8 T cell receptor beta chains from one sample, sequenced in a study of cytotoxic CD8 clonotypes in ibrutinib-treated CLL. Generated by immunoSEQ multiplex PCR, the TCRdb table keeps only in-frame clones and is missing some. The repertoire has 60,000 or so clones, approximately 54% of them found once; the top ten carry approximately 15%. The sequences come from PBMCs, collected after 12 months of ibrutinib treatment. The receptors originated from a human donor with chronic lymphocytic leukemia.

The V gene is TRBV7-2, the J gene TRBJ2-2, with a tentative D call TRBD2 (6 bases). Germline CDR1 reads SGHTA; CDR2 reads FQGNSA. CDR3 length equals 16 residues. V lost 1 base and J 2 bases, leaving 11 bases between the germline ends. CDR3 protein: CASSLEVGRNTGELFF. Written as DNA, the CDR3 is TGTGCCAGCAGCTTAGAGGTCGGGAGAAACACCGGGGAGCTGTTTTTT. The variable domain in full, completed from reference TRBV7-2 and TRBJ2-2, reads GAGVSQSPSNKVTEKGKDVELRCDPISGHTALYWYRQSLGQGLEFLIYFQGNSAPDKSGLPSDRFSAERTGGSVSTLTIQRTQQEDSAVYLCASSLEVGRNTGELFFGEGSRLTVL.

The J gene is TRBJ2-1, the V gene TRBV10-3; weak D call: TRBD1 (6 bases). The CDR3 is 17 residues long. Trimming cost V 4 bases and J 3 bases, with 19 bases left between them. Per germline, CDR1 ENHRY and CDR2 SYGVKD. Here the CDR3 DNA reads TGTGCCATCAGTGGGCCAACAGGGAACCTAATCTACAATGAGCAGTTCTTC. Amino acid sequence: CAISGPTGNLIYNEQFF.

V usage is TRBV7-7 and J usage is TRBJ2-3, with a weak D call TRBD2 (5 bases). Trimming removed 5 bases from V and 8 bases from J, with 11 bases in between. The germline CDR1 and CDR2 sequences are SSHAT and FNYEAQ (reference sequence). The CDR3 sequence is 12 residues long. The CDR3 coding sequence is TGTGCCAGCAGCCCCCTGGGGAGTACGCAGTATTTT. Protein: CASSPLGSTQYF.

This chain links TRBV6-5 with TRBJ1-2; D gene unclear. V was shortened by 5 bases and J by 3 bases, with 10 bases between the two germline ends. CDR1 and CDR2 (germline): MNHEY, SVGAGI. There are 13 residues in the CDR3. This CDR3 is CASSRFQDYGYTF. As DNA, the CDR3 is TGTGCCAGCAGTCGCTTTCAGGACTATGGCTACACCTTC.

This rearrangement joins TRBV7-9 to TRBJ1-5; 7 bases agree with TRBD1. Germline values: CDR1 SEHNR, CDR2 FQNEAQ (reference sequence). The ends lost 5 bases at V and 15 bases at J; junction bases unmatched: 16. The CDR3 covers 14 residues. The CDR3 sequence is CASSPEGPPGQMHF. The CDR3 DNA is TGTGCCAGCAGCCCAGAGGGGCCACCGGGACAGATGCATTTT.

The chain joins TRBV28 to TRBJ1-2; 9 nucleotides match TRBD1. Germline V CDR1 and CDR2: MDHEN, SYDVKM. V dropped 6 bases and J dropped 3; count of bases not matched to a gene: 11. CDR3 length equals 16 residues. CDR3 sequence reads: CASSTPGQGFDYGYTF. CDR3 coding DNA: TGTGCCAGCAGCACTCCGGGACAGGGATTCGACTATGGCTACACCTTC.

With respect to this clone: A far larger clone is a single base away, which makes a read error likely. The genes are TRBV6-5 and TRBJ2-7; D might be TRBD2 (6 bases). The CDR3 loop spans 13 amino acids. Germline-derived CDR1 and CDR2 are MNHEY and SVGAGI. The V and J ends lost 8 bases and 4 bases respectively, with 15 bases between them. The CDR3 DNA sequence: TGTGCCAGCTGGGACGGGGGTTTGTACGAGCAGTACTTC. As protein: CASWDGGLYEQYF.

The CDR3 loop is CASSPRGNTEAFF. The CDR3, as DNA: TGTGCCAGTAGTCCAAGAGGGAACACTGAAGCTTTCTTT. This sequence joins TRBV19 and TRBJ1-1; D is unclear. The CDR3 is made up of 13 amino acids. Per the germline V gene, CDR1 is LNHDA and CDR2 is SQIVND (reference sequence). Trimming took off 5 bases at V and 1 base at J, with 8 bases between the two ends.